Sequencing of this TCR beta chain was carried out in a study of early T cells in non-severe SARS-CoV-2 infection. As regards this clonotype: What it recognizes is unknown.

TCRdb analysed the 5' RACE reads with MiXCR anew, one entry per CDR3 protein. The sample lists some 46,000 distinct CDR3 sequences, approximately 6.1% seen once, with 9.5% to 15% in the top ten. V was shortened by 4 bases and J by 4 bases, with 5 bases between the two germline ends. CDR1 and CDR2 from the germline V gene are MNHEY and SMNVEV (reference sequence). This CDR3 is built from 11 residues. The study's findings and limits: There was a bias toward anti-spike CD8 responses in VDJdb matching, which missed private and CD4 specificities.

Sequencing was carried out using whole blood. The rearrangement uses TRBV27 and TRBJ2-7; no firm D call. The origin of this receptor is an adult who was a healthcare worker with PCR-confirmed SARS-CoV-2 infection or an uninfected control (not recorded which). The CDR3: CASSSLYEQYF. The CDR3 DNA is TGTGCCAGCAGTTCGCTTTACGAGCAGTACTTC.